This T cell receptor (beta chain) appears in the sequencing data of a study of shared clonotypes between healthy human individuals. Study-level information: Three plates each covered CD4 naive and memory; CD8 naive two, CD8 memory one. Whole-study findings and limits: Though the depth was large, rarefaction showed that sorted-subset sequencing was incomplete. Exclusively blood specimens were collected; tissue repertoires likely differ.

A remark on this clone: The antigen is undetermined.

Clones were read by immunoSEQ multiplex PCR, and TCRdb kept only the in-frame ones, dropping some. The sample consists of over a million clones, about 96% of them appearing once. Donors comprised healthy HIV-negative adults lacking recent acute infections or vaccinations. V was clipped by 2 bases and J by 3 bases; unmatched bases: 1. CDR1 is SGHAT, CDR2 FQNNGV, per germline. The CDR3 runs 14 residues. The receptor was derived from a man younger than 45 in good health. V usage is TRBV11-2 and J usage is TRBJ2-3, with 8 bases matching TRBD1. Sequencing was performed on naive CD4+ T cells sorted from blood. As for subset: CD45RA+ positively selected. CDR3 in DNA: TGTGCCAGCAGCTTAAGGACAGGGACAGATACGCAGTATTTT. The encoded protein is CASSLRTGTDTQYF.